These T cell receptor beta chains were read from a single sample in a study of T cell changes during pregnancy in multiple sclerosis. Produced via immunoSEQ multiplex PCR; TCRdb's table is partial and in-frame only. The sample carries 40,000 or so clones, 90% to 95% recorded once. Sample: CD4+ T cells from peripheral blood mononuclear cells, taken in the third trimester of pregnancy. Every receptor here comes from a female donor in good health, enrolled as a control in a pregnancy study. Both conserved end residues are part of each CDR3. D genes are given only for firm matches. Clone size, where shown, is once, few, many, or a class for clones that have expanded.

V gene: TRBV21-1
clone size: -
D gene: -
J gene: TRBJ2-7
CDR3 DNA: TGTGCCAGCCTAGGGACAGGAAAGAAAGACTACGAGCAGTACTTC
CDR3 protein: CASLGTGKKDYEQYF

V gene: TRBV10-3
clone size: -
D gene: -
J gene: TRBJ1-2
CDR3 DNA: TGTGCCATCAGTCCCCCCTTGACAGCTAACTATGGCTACACCTTC
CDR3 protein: CAISPPLTANYGYTF

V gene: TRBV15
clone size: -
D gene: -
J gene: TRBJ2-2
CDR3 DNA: TGTGCCACCAGCGAGTACGCCCGCGGTCTAGCGATCACCGGGGAGCTGTTTTTT
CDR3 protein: CATSEYARGLAITGELFF

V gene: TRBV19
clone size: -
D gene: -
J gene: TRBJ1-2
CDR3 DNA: TGTGCCAGTAGTTTGTCGTCACTATGGATTTATGGCTACACCTTC
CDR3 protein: CASSLSSLWIYGYTF

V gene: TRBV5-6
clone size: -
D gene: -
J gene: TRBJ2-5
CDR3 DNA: TGTGCCAGCAGCTTGGGGACTGCGGGAGAGACCCAGTACTTC
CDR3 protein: CASSLGTAGETQYF

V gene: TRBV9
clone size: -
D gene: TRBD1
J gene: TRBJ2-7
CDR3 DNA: TGTGCCAGCAGCACTGAGGGGGCGCAAAGCTACGAGCAGTACTTC
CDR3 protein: CASSTEGAQSYEQYF

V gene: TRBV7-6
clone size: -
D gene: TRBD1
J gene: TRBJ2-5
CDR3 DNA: TGTGCCAGCAGCTTACAGGGGGCGCAAGAGACCCAGTACTTC
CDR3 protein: CASSLQGAQETQYF

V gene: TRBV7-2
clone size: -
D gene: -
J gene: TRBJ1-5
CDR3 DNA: TGTGCCAGCAGCTCTAGAGGGCATCAGCCCCAGCATTTT
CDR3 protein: CASSSRGHQPQHF

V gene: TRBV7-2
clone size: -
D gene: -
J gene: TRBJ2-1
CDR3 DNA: TGTGCCAGCAGCTTAGTTCAGGCAGGGGAAGTCGTTGAGCAGTTCTTC
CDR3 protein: CASSLVQAGEVVEQFF

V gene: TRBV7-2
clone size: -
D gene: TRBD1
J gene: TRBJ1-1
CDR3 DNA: TGTGCCAGCAGCCGACAACAGGGGGCAGGGACTGAAGCTTTCTTT
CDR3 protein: CASSRQQGAGTEAFF

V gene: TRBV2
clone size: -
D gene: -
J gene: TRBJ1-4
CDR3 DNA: TGTGCCAGCAGGGAACAGGGTCCATCCGAAAAACTGTTTTTT
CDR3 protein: CASREQGPSEKLFF

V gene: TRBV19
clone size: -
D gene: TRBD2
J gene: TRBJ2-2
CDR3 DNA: TGTGCCAGTACTAAAGCGGGGCTAGCGGGAGTCACCGGGGAGCTGTTTTTT
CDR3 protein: CASTKAGLAGVTGELFF

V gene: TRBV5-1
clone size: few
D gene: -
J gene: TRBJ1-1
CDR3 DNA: TGCGCCAGCAGCGCAAGTGGTGTCAGGGCAGACACTGAAGCTTTCTTT
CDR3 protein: CASSASGVRADTEAFF

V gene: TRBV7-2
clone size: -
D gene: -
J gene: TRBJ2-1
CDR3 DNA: TGTGCCAGCAGCTTAGAATGGGACTTCGGTGAGCAGTTCTTC
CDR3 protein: CASSLEWDFGEQFF

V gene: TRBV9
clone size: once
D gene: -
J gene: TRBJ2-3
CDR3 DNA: TGTGCCAGCAGCTTAAGACTAGAAGCAGATACGCAGTATTTT
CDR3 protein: CASSLRLEADTQYF

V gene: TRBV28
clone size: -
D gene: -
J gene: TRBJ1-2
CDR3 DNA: TGTGCCAGCAGTTTAGGGGAAGTCGGGGGGCGAGGCTACACCTTC
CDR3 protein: CASSLGEVGGRGYTF